The 18 T cell receptor beta chains reported below all come from one sample, sequenced in a study of blood T cell repertoires in COVID-19. Sequencing used immunoSEQ multiplex PCR; TCRdb keeps in-frame clones, though not all of them. The data hold 100,000 to 120,000 clones, with 72% observed a single time. Sequencing was performed on peripheral blood. The origin of the receptors is a woman aged 55-69 years with acute or convalescent COVID-19.

This clone showed up many times. The chain recombines TRBV28 with TRBJ2-7, with D tentatively TRBD2 (5 bases). Germline CDR1 and CDR2: MDHEN and SYDVKM. The germline V and J ends were trimmed by 8 bases and 0 bases, with 11 bases remaining between them. This CDR3 is 13 amino acids long. The CDR3 coding sequence is TGTGCCAGCTTATCGGGGATCTCCTACGAGCAGTACTTC. Residues: CASLSGISYEQYF.

The chain recombines TRBV3-1 (or the pseudogene TRBV3-2) with TRBJ1-1, with 10 bases aligning to TRBD1. Germline trimming cut 6 bases from V and 4 bases from J; bases unmatched to any gene: 2. Germline V gene sequence: CDR1 LGHDT, CDR2 YNNKEL (reference sequence). The CDR3 is made up of 13 amino acids. CDR3 DNA: TGTGCCAGCAGGACAGGGGGCAGCACTGAAGCTTTCTTT. Protein: CASRTGGSTEAFF.

CDR3 nucleotide sequence: TGTGCCAGCAACCTACGCGACAGGTTTAATTCACCCCTCCACTTT. Translating gives CASNLRDRFNSPLHF. The gene calls are TRBV5-8 and TRBJ1-6; the D gene is possibly TRBD1 (6 bases). Germline V lookup: CDR1 SGHTS, CDR2 YDEGEE. Trimming removed 6 bases from V and 6 bases from J, with 16 bases in between. There are 15 residues in the CDR3.

The gene calls are TRBV21-1 and TRBJ2-5; the table's D call, TRBD2, has no DNA check behind it. TRBV21-1 is designated a pseudogene. The CDR3 is 19 residues long. In DNA form, the CDR3 reads TGTGCCAGCAGCAAATTCCGAGGGAAGGTGGTCATATGCCAAGAGACCCAGTACTTC. Its protein product is CASSKFRGKVVICQETQYF.

The chain's CDR3 is CASSLDYRGAQETQYF. The CDR3, as DNA: TGCGCCAGCAGCTTGGATTACCGGGGGGCACAAGAGACCCAGTACTTC. The rearrangement links TRBV5-1 to TRBJ2-5, with D perhaps TRBD2 (7 bases). CDR1 and CDR2 (germline): SGHRS, YFSETQ. V was pared by 0 bases and J by 2 bases, with 14 bases between. The CDR3 covers 16 residues.

The table lists this clone with a count of one. The chain employs TRBV6-5 and TRBJ1-1; a possible D gene is TRBD1 (6 bases). The CDR3 is 15 amino acids. CDR1 is MNHEY and CDR2 is SVGAGI in the germline V gene. The V end lost 6 bases, the J end lost 8 bases, and 22 bases lay between the germline ends. The CDR3 DNA is TGTGCCAGCAGCCCCGCCGGTTGGGGGGGCCGCGAAGCTTTCTTT. As protein: CASSPAGWGGREAFF.

DNA for the CDR3: TGTGCCAGCACTCCAGGCTCAGTCGCTAACTATGGCTACACCTTC. It specifies CASTPGSVANYGYTF. V gene TRBV6-5 combines with J gene TRBJ1-2, with D unclear. The germline V gene has CDR1 MNHEY and CDR2 SVGAGI. The CDR3 is 15 amino acids. The V and J ends lost 7 bases and 0 bases respectively, with 15 bases between them.

This clone has a single count. The J gene is TRBJ2-5, the V gene TRBV7-9; D is possibly TRBD2 (7 bases). This CDR3 region has 13 residues. The germline V gene encodes CDR1 SEHNR and CDR2 FQNEAQ (reference sequence). Trimming took off 8 bases at V and 1 base at J, with 11 bases between the two ends. The CDR3 nucleotides are TGTGCCAGCCGGGGGGCTGCCCAAGAGACCCAGTACTTC. Translation gives CASRGAAQETQYF.

The chain carries TRBV5-6 and TRBJ2-5, with D possibly TRBD2 on 5 matching bases. CDR3 length: 13 amino acids. Germline V lookup: CDR1 SGHDT, CDR2 YYEEEE. V lost 1 base and J lost 4, with 8 bases in between. As DNA, the CDR3 is TGTGCCAGCAGCTTGTTCGCGGGAGAGACCCAGTACTTC. Amino acid sequence: CASSLFAGETQYF.

The chain couples TRBV7-9 to TRBJ2-1; perhaps TRBD2 as D (6 bases). In germline, CDR1 is SEHNR, CDR2 FQNEAQ (reference sequence). This CDR3 is built from 15 residues. V shed 5 bases and J shed 15 bases, with 26 bases lying between them. The CDR3 protein is CASSQGTLGGDLWFF. CDR3 nucleotides: TGTGCCAGCAGCCAAGGGACTTTGGGGGGAGATCTGTGGTTCTTC. Filled out from reference TRBV7-9 and TRBJ2-1, the complete variable domain reads DTGVSQNPRHKITKRGQNVTFRCDPISEHNRLYWYRQTLGQGPEFLTYFQNEAQLEKSRLLSDRFSAERPKGSFSTLEIQRTEQGDSAMYLCASSQGTLGGDLWFFGPGTRLTVL.

This clone has only a few counts. The chain has TRBV30 and TRBJ2-7; 11 bases match TRBD1. The V and J ends lost 2 bases and 7 bases, in that order; junction bases with no gene match: 13. Per germline, CDR1 GTSNPN and CDR2 SVGIG (reference sequence). CDR3 length: 16 amino acids. The CDR3 loop is CAWSPFRDRGAREQYF. As DNA, the CDR3 is TGTGCCTGGAGTCCCTTCCGGGACAGGGGGGCCAGGGAGCAGTACTTC.

This clone was seen more than once but under ten times. This chain connects TRBV2 to TRBJ2-1; 9 positions agree with TRBD2. The length of the CDR3 is 16 residues. CDR1 is SNHLY and CDR2 is FYNNEI in the germline V gene. V lost 6 bases to trimming and J lost 2 bases; unmatched junction nucleotides: 8. The CDR3 bases are TGTGCCAGCAGCGCATTCAGGACTAGCGCCTACAATGAGCAGTTCTTC. It is translated as CASSAFRTSAYNEQFF.

This chain links TRBV19 with TRBJ2-6; D unclear. The CDR3 has 15 residues. Trimming left V 3 bases short and J 4 bases short, with 10 bases between. Germline V gives CDR1 LNHDA, CDR2 SQIVND (reference sequence). In DNA form, the CDR3 reads TGTGCCAGTAGTATTCTTGCGCGGGGGGCCAACGTCCTGACTTTC. It yields the protein CASSILARGANVLTF.

The rearrangement links TRBV6-2 or TRBV6-3 to TRBJ1-6; perhaps TRBD1 as D (6 bases). The V gene's germline CDR1 is MNHEY and CDR2 SVGEGT. This CDR3 region has 17 residues. Trimming took 4 bases from V and 0 from J, leaving 13 bases between them. The CDR3 DNA is TGTGCCAGCAGTTCCGGACAGACAAGCTCCTATAATTCACCCCTCCACTTT. Its protein product is CASSSGQTSSYNSPLHF.

This chain connects TRBV7-2 to TRBJ1-3; TRBD1 might be the D (5 bases). This CDR3 region has 18 residues. CDR1 and CDR2 (germline): SGHTA, FQGNSA. Trimming took 1 base from V and 0 from J, leaving 16 bases between them. The CDR3 nucleotides read TGTGCCAGCAGCTTAGGGGAATACAGGTCTACCTCTGGAAACACCATATATTTT. Amino acid sequence: CASSLGEYRSTSGNTIYF.

CDR3 bases: TGTGCCAGCAGCTATCGGGCGAGAGGACAGGGGGCGGAAAAACTGTTTTTT. This translates into CASSYRARGQGAEKLFF. The chain is built from TRBV7-9 and TRBJ1-4; TRBD1 matches 11 bases. CDR3 size: 17 residues. Per the germline V gene, CDR1 is SEHNR and CDR2 is FQNEAQ (reference sequence). V lost 4 bases and J lost 8; bases outside the gene matches: 12.

The V gene is TRBV12-3 or TRBV12-4, the J gene TRBJ2-7; a possible D gene is TRBD2 (6 bases). The CDR3 is 13 amino acids. Trimming pared 3 bases from V and 6 bases from J, leaving 12 bases between. The CDR3 loop reads CASSLAKAGEQYF. The CDR3 bases are TGTGCCAGCAGTTTGGCTAAAGCGGGCGAGCAGTACTTC.

This clone was counted a single time. The V gene is TRBV4-3, the J gene TRBJ1-2; D uncertain. The germline CDR1 and CDR2 sequences are LGHNA and YSLEER. There are 15 residues in the CDR3. V dropped 1 base and J dropped 2 bases, with 11 bases sitting between them. The chain's CDR3 is CASSQGAASNYGYTF. The CDR3 region has the DNA TGCGCCAGCAGCCAAGGTGCAGCTAGCAACTATGGCTACACCTTC.